This is a list of T cell receptor beta chains from one sample in a study of shared clonotypes between healthy human individuals. Repertoires were generated with immunoSEQ multiplex PCR, while TCRdb's copy carries only in-frame clones and drops some. The table lists some 1 million clones, under 80% of them singletons. Material: memory CD4+ T cells sorted from blood. The source of these receptors is a man in his late teens or twenties in good health. The CDR3 runs from the conserved cysteine through the conserved F or W. Fields, in order: CDR3 protein, CDR3 DNA, clone size, V gene, J gene, D gene. A D gene is named only where the DNA matches it firmly. Only part of the rows carry a size: once, few, many, or a class if the clone is expanded.

CDR3 protein: CASTKTTSGDEQFF; CDR3 DNA: TGTGCCAGCACTAAAACGACTAGCGGGGATGAGCAGTTCTTC; clone size: -; V gene: TRBV2; J gene: TRBJ2-1; D gene: TRBD2
CDR3 protein: CASSLARTVTEAFF; CDR3 DNA: TGTGCCAGCAGCTTAGCACGGACAGTCACTGAAGCTTTCTTT; clone size: -; V gene: TRBV7-2; J gene: TRBJ1-1; D gene: -
CDR3 protein: CASSLRTVNRGPYGYTF; CDR3 DNA: TGTGCCAGCAGCCTAAGGACAGTAAACCGAGGACCCTATGGCTACACCTTC; clone size: -; V gene: TRBV7-2; J gene: TRBJ1-2; D gene: -
CDR3 protein: CSVRTGRNTEAFF; CDR3 DNA: TGCAGCGTTAGGACAGGGAGGAACACTGAAGCTTTCTTT; clone size: few; V gene: TRBV29-1; J gene: TRBJ1-1; D gene: TRBD1
CDR3 protein: CASSIRAGRGNYGYTF; CDR3 DNA: TGCGCCAGCAGCATCCGGGCGGGGCGCGGGAACTATGGCTACACCTTC; clone size: -; V gene: TRBV4-1; J gene: TRBJ1-2; D gene: -
CDR3 protein: CASSLDGLNTEAFF; CDR3 DNA: TGTGCCAGCAGCCTAGACGGGCTGAACACTGAAGCTTTCTTT; clone size: -; V gene: TRBV7-9; J gene: TRBJ1-1; D gene: -
CDR3 protein: CASSPDYRGGAPLHF; CDR3 DNA: TGTGCCAGCAGTCCCGATTACAGGGGTGGAGCACCCCTCCACTTT; clone size: -; V gene: TRBV27; J gene: TRBJ1-6; D gene: TRBD1
CDR3 protein: CASSLERAVKNIQYF; CDR3 DNA: TGTGCCAGCAGTTTAGAGAGGGCGGTCAAAAACATTCAGTACTTC; clone size: -; V gene: TRBV28; J gene: TRBJ2-4; D gene: -
CDR3 protein: CASSLAAENEQFF; CDR3 DNA: TGTGCCAGCAGCTTGGCGGCAGAGAATGAGCAGTTCTTC; clone size: -; V gene: TRBV5-4; J gene: TRBJ2-1; D gene: -
CDR3 protein: CAISSTSPNEQFF; CDR3 DNA: TGTGCCATCAGTTCAACTAGTCCCAATGAGCAGTTCTTC; clone size: -; V gene: TRBV10-3; J gene: TRBJ2-1; D gene: -
CDR3 protein: CASSGRESGFF; CDR3 DNA: TGTGCCAGCAGTGGCAGGGAAAGCGGTTTCTTT; clone size: few; V gene: TRBV2; J gene: TRBJ1-1; D gene: -
CDR3 protein: CASSFLGTGSGNEQFF; CDR3 DNA: TGTGCCAGCAGCTTTTTAGGGACAGGGAGTGGCAATGAGCAGTTCTTC; clone size: many; V gene: TRBV7-9; J gene: TRBJ2-1; D gene: TRBD1
CDR3 protein: CASSLRVSGLAGANVLTF; CDR3 DNA: TGCGCCAGCAGCTTGCGAGTTTCGGGTCTCGCCGGGGCCAACGTCCTGACTTTC; clone size: once; V gene: TRBV5-1; J gene: TRBJ2-6; D gene: -
CDR3 protein: CASSRSGNTEAFF; CDR3 DNA: TGCGCCAGCAGCCGATCGGGGAACACTGAAGCTTTCTTT; clone size: -; V gene: TRBV5-1; J gene: TRBJ1-1; D gene: -
CDR3 protein: CASFRTGGPYNEQFF; CDR3 DNA: TGTGCCAGCTTCAGGACAGGGGGTCCCTACAATGAGCAGTTCTTC; clone size: -; V gene: TRBV28; J gene: TRBJ2-1; D gene: TRBD1
CDR3 protein: CASRHKGFPDTQYF; CDR3 DNA: TGTGCCAGCAGACACAAAGGGTTCCCAGATACGCAGTATTTT; clone size: -; V gene: TRBV27; J gene: TRBJ2-3; D gene: -
CDR3 protein: CASSLGTGGNTDTQYF; CDR3 DNA: TGCGCCAGCAGCTTGGGGACGGGAGGGAACACAGATACGCAGTATTTT; clone size: -; V gene: TRBV5-1; J gene: TRBJ2-3; D gene: TRBD2
CDR3 protein: CASSQDRDSYEQYF; CDR3 DNA: TGTGCCAGCAGCCAAGATAGGGACAGTTACGAGCAGTACTTC; clone size: -; V gene: TRBV14; J gene: TRBJ2-7; D gene: TRBD1
CDR3 protein: CASSQVYSLPNEKLFF; CDR3 DNA: TGCGCCAGCAGCCAAGTCTATAGCTTACCTAATGAAAAACTGTTTTTT; clone size: -; V gene: TRBV4-1; J gene: TRBJ1-4; D gene: -
CDR3 protein: CAWSLDGNQPQHF; CDR3 DNA: TGTGCCTGGAGTCTGGACGGCAATCAGCCCCAGCATTTT; clone size: -; V gene: TRBV30; J gene: TRBJ1-5; D gene: -
CDR3 protein: CASSFSGWGTDTQYF; CDR3 DNA: TGCGCCAGCAGCTTTTCAGGCTGGGGGACAGATACGCAGTATTTT; clone size: few; V gene: TRBV5-1; J gene: TRBJ2-3; D gene: -
CDR3 protein: CASTLDGTGTSGANVLTF; CDR3 DNA: TGCGCCAGCACCTTGGACGGGACAGGGACCTCTGGGGCCAACGTCCTGACTTTC; clone size: -; V gene: TRBV5-1; J gene: TRBJ2-6; D gene: TRBD1
CDR3 protein: CASSPDRSDTEAFF; CDR3 DNA: TGTGCCAGCTCACCCGACAGGAGTGACACTGAAGCTTTCTTT; clone size: few; V gene: TRBV18; J gene: TRBJ1-1; D gene: -
CDR3 protein: CASSSAGGNTGELFF; CDR3 DNA: TGCGCCAGCAGCTCCGCCGGGGGGAACACCGGGGAGCTGTTTTTT; clone size: -; V gene: TRBV5-1; J gene: TRBJ2-2; D gene: -
CDR3 protein: CASSFNGGVNTGELFF; CDR3 DNA: TGTGCCAGCAGTTTTAATGGAGGAGTGAACACCGGGGAGCTGTTTTTT; clone size: few; V gene: TRBV27; J gene: TRBJ2-2; D gene: -
CDR3 protein: CASSLQDSNQPQHF; CDR3 DNA: TGTGCCAGCAGTCTACAGGATAGCAATCAGCCCCAGCATTTT; clone size: many; V gene: TRBV27; J gene: TRBJ1-5; D gene: -
CDR3 protein: CASSPGAREGTGELFF; CDR3 DNA: TGCGCCAGCAGTCCTGGGGCGCGGGAGGGAACCGGGGAGCTGTTTTTT; clone size: -; V gene: TRBV23-1; J gene: TRBJ2-2; D gene: TRBD2
CDR3 protein: CASSYADGAAFF; CDR3 DNA: TGTGCCAGCAGTTACGCGGATGGCGCGGCTTTCTTT; clone size: -; V gene: TRBV6-5; J gene: TRBJ1-1; D gene: -
CDR3 protein: CASSRMADPTNEKLFF; CDR3 DNA: TGCGCCAGCAGTAGGATGGCGGACCCAACTAATGAAAAACTGTTTTTT; clone size: -; V gene: TRBV5-1; J gene: TRBJ1-4; D gene: -
CDR3 protein: CASSPGRGGYNSPLHF; CDR3 DNA: TGTGCCAGCAGCCCGGGCCGTGGGGGGTATAATTCACCCCTCCACTTT; clone size: -; V gene: TRBV7-6; J gene: TRBJ1-6; D gene: -
CDR3 protein: CASRTGTANTEAFF; CDR3 DNA: TGTGCCAGCAGAACCGGGACAGCTAACACTGAAGCTTTCTTT; clone size: -; V gene: TRBV6-1; J gene: TRBJ1-1; D gene: TRBD1
CDR3 protein: CASSLGTSGIYEQFF; CDR3 DNA: TGTGCCAGCAGCTTAGGGACTAGCGGGATCTATGAGCAGTTCTTC; clone size: -; V gene: TRBV11-2; J gene: TRBJ2-1; D gene: TRBD2
CDR3 protein: CASINRGQRRNTEAFF; CDR3 DNA: TGTGCCAGTATTAACAGGGGGCAAAGGCGGAACACTGAAGCTTTCTTT; clone size: once; V gene: TRBV19; J gene: TRBJ1-1; D gene: TRBD1
CDR3 protein: CASSQGVGRTTEAFF; CDR3 DNA: TGTGCCAGCAGCCAAGGAGTGGGGCGGACCACTGAAGCTTTCTTT; clone size: -; V gene: TRBV14; J gene: TRBJ1-1; D gene: -
CDR3 protein: CASSDGSNQPQHF; CDR3 DNA: TGCGCCAGCAGTGACGGTAGCAATCAGCCCCAGCATTTT; clone size: few; V gene: TRBV10-2; J gene: TRBJ1-5; D gene: -
CDR3 protein: CASSSAPGRLNTEAFF; CDR3 DNA: TGTGCCAGCAGTTCAGCCCCTGGACGGCTCAACACTGAAGCTTTCTTT; clone size: -; V gene: TRBV28; J gene: TRBJ1-1; D gene: -
CDR3 protein: CASSRGQGGEPQHF; CDR3 DNA: TGTGCCAGCAGTAGGGGACAGGGGGGAGAACCCCAGCATTTT; clone size: few; V gene: TRBV6-5; J gene: TRBJ1-5; D gene: TRBD1
CDR3 protein: CASSLVVGDTGELFF; CDR3 DNA: TGTGCCAGCAGCTTGGTGGTGGGGGACACCGGGGAGCTGTTTTTT; clone size: -; V gene: TRBV5-6; J gene: TRBJ2-2; D gene: -
CDR3 protein: CASSVGGGTPTNGALRDTQYF; CDR3 DNA: TGTGCCAGCAGCGTGGGGGGAGGGACACCCACCAACGGGGCCCTCCGGGATACGCAGTATTTT; clone size: -; V gene: TRBV9; J gene: TRBJ2-3; D gene: -
CDR3 protein: CASSEQGREYTEAFF; CDR3 DNA: TGTGCCAGCAGTGAACAGGGGCGAGAGTACACTGAAGCTTTCTTT; clone size: few; V gene: TRBV2; J gene: TRBJ1-1; D gene: -
CDR3 protein: CASSESLNTGELFF; CDR3 DNA: TGCGCCAGCAGTGAGTCGTTGAACACCGGGGAGCTGTTTTTT; clone size: -; V gene: TRBV10-1; J gene: TRBJ2-2; D gene: -
CDR3 protein: CASSERYSGGPRAFF; CDR3 DNA: TGTGCCAGCAGTGAGCGCTACTCCGGGGGCCCGCGAGCTTTCTTT; clone size: -; V gene: TRBV25-1; J gene: TRBJ1-1; D gene: -
CDR3 protein: CASSPSGRSLETQYF; CDR3 DNA: TGTGCCAGCTCCCCCAGCGGGAGAAGTTTGGAGACCCAGTACTTC; clone size: many; V gene: TRBV18; J gene: TRBJ2-5; D gene: TRBD2
CDR3 protein: CASSGSGQGVNEQFF; CDR3 DNA: TGTGCCAGCAGTGGTAGTGGGCAGGGTGTGAATGAGCAGTTCTTC; clone size: few; V gene: TRBV27; J gene: TRBJ2-1; D gene: -
CDR3 protein: CASSQSDRMNYGYTF; CDR3 DNA: TGTGCCAGCAGCCAATCGGACAGGATGAACTATGGCTACACCTTC; clone size: once; V gene: TRBV7-2; J gene: TRBJ1-2; D gene: TRBD1
CDR3 protein: CASGSAPGGFRNQPQHF; CDR3 DNA: TGTGCTAGTGGTTCGGCTCCGGGGGGTTTTCGCAATCAGCCCCAGCATTTT; clone size: -; V gene: TRBV12-5; J gene: TRBJ1-5; D gene: -
CDR3 protein: CASSLRRNTEAFF; CDR3 DNA: TGTGCCAGCAGCTTAAGGCGGAACACTGAAGCTTTCTTT; clone size: -; V gene: TRBV7-2; J gene: TRBJ1-1; D gene: -
CDR3 protein: CASSPLRRSDSRQVDYGYTF; CDR3 DNA: TGTGCCAGCTCACCACTTCGCCGCAGCGACAGTCGACAGGTCGACTATGGCTACACCTTC; clone size: -; V gene: TRBV18; J gene: TRBJ1-2; D gene: -